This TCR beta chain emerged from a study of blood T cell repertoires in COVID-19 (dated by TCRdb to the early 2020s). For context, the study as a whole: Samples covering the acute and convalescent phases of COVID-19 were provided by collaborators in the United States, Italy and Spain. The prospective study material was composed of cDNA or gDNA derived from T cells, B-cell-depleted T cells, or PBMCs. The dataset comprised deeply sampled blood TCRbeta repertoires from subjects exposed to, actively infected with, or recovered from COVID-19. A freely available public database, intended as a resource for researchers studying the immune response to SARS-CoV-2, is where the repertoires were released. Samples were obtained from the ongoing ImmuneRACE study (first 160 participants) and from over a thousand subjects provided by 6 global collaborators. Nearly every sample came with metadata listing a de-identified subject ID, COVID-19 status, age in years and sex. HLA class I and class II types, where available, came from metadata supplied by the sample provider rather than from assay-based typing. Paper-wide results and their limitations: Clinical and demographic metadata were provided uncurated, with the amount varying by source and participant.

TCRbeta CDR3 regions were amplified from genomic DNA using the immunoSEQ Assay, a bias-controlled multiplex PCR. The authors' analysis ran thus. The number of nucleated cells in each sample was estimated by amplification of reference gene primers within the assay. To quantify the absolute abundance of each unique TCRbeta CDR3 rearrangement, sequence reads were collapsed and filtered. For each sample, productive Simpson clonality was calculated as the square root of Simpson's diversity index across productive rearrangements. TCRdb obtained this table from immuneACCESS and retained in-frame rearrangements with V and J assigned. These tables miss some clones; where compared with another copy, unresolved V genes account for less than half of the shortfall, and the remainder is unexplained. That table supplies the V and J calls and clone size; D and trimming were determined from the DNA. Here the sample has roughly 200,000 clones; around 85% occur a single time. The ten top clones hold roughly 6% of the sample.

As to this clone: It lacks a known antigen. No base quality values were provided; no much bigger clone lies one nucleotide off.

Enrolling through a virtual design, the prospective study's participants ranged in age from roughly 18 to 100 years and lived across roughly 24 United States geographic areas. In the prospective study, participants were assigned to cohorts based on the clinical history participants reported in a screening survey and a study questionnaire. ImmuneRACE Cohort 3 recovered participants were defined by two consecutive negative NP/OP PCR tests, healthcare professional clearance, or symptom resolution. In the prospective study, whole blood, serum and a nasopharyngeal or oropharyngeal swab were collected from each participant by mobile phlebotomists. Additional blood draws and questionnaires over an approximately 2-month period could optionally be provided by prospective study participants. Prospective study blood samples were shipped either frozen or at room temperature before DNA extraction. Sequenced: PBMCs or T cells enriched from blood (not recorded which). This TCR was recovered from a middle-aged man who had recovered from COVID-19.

The CDR3 is CASGFSVGGGELFF. The sequence in DNA is TGTGCCAGCGGGTTCTCAGTCGGCGGCGGGGAGCTGTTTTTT. The chain joins TRBV25-1 to TRBJ2-2, with the D segment identity uncertain. CDR1 and CDR2, per the germline V gene, are MGHDK and SYGVNS. The CDR3 starts with the cysteine, ends with the phenylalanine, and has 14 residues. Only the CDR3 DNA stays, 42 bases, in frame from base 1. The trim is 8 bases for V and 7 bases for J, with a gap of 17 bases between the germline ends.